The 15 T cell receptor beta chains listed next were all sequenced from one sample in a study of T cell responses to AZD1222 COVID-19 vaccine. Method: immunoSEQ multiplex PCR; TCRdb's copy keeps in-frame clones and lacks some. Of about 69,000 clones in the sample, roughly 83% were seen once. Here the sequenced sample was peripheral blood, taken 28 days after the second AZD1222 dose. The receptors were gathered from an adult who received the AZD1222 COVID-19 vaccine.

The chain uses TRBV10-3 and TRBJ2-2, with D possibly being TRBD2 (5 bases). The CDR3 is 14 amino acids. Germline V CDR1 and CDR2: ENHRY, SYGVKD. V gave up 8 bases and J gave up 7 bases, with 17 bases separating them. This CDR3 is CAILDGLGSGELFF. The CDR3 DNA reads TGTGCCATCCTGGACGGCCTTGGGAGCGGGGAGCTGTTTTTT.

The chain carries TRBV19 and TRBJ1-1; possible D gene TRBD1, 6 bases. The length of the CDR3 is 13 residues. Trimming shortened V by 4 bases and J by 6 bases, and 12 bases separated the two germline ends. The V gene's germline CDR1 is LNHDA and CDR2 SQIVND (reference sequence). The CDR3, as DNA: TGTGCCAGTAGTAGCCACAGGGACTCTGAAGCTTTCTTT. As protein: CASSSHRDSEAFF.

DNA of the CDR3: TGTGCCAGCTCACCCGTTGGGAGAAACACCGGGGAGCTGTTTTTT. Translating gives CASSPVGRNTGELFF. The V and J genes are TRBV18 and TRBJ2-2, with D perhaps matching TRBD2 (5 bases). The germline V gene encodes CDR1 KGHSH and CDR2 LQKENI. V was pared by 3 bases and J by 2 bases, with 10 bases between. The CDR3 totals 15 residues.

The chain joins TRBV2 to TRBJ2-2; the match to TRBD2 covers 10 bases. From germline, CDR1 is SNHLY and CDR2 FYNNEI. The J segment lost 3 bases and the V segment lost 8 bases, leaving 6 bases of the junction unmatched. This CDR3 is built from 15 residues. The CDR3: CASLSGGADTGELFF. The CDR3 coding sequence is TGTGCCAGCTTAAGCGGGGGGGCTGACACCGGGGAGCTGTTTTTT.

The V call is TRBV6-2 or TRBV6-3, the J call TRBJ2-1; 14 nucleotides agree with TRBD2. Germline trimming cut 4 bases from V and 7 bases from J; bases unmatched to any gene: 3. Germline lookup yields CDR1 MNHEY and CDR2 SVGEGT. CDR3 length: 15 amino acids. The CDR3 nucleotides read TGTGCCAGCAGTTCCGGGACTAGCGGGAGTAATGAGCAGTTCTTC. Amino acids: CASSSGTSGSNEQFF.

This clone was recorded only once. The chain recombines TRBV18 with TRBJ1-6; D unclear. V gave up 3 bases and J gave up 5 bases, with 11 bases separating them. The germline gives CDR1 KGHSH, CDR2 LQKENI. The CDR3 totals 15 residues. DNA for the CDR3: TGTGCCAGCTCACCTAATGCGGAAAATAATTCACCCCTCCACTTT. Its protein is CASSPNAENNSPLHF.

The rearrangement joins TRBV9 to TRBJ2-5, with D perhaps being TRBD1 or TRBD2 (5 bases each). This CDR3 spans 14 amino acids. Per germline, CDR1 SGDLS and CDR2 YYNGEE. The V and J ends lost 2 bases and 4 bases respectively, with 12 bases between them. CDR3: CASSVWSGRETQYF. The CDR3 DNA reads TGTGCCAGCAGCGTTTGGTCAGGGAGAGAGACCCAGTACTTC.

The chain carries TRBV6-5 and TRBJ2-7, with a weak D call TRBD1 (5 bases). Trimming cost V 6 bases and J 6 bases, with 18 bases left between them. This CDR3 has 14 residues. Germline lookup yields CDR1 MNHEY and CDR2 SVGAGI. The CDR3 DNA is TGTGCCAGCAGGAGAAGCCAGGGTGTGATCGAGCAGTACTTC. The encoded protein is CASRRSQGVIEQYF.

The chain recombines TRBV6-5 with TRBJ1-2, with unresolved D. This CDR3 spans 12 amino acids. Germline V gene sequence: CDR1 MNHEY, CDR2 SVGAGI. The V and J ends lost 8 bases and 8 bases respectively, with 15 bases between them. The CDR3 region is CASRSRVLGYTF. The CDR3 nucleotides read TGTGCCAGCCGATCGAGGGTTCTGGGCTACACCTTC.

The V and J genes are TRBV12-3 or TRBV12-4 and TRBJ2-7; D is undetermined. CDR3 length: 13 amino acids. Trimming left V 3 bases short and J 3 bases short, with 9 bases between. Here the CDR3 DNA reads TGTGCCAGCAGTTTCTGGGGAAGCTACGAGCAGTACTTC. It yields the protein CASSFWGSYEQYF.

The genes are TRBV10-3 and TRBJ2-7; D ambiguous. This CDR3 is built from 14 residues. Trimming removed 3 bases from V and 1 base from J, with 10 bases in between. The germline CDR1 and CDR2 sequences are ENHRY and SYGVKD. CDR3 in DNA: TGTGCCATCAGTGATCGAGGCCTATCCTACGAGCAGTACTTC. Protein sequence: CAISDRGLSYEQYF.

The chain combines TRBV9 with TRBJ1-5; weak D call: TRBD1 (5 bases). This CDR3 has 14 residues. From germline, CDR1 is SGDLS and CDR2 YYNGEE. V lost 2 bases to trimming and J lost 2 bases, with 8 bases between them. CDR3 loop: CASSVGPRNQPQHF. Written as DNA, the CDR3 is TGTGCCAGCAGCGTGGGGCCTCGCAATCAGCCCCAGCATTTT.

This CDR3 reads CAIQRAGEETQYF. In nucleotides, the CDR3 is TGTGCCATCCAAAGAGCGGGGGAAGAGACCCAGTACTTC. The rearrangement uses TRBV10-3 and TRBJ2-5; TRBD2 agrees at 8 bases. Trimming at V came to 8 bases and at J to 3 bases, leaving 5 bases not matched to a gene. The CDR3 is made up of 13 amino acids. CDR1 and CDR2 (germline): ENHRY, SYGVKD.

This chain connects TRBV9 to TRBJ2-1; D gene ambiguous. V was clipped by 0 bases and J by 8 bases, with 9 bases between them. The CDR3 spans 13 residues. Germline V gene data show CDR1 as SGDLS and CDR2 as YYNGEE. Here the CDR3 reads CASSVGPGYEQFF. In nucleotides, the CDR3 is TGTGCCAGCAGCGTAGGGCCCGGGTATGAGCAGTTCTTC.

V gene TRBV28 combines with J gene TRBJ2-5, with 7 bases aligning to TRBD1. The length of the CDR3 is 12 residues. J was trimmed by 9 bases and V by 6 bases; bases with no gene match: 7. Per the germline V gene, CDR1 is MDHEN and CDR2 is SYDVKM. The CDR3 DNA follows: TGTGCCAGCAGCCGACCCCAGGGGGCCCAGTACTTC. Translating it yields CASSRPQGAQYF.